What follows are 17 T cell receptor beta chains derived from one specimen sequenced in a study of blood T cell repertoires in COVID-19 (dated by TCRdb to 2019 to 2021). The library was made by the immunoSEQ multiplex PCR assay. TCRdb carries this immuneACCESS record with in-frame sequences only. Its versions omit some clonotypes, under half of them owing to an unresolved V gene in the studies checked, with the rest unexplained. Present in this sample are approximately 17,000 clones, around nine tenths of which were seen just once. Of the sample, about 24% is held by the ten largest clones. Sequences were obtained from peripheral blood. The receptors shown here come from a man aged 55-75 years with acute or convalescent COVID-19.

CDR3 sequence: CASSQDPDRRNEKLFF. CDR3 bases: TGTGCCAGCAGCCAAGATCCAGACAGAAGAAATGAAAAACTGTTTTTT. The chain recombines TRBV4-2 with TRBJ1-4, with D perhaps TRBD1 (5 bases). The length of the CDR3 is 16 residues. The germline V gene encodes CDR1 LGHNA and CDR2 YNFKEQ. V lost 0 bases and J lost 5, with 13 bases in between.

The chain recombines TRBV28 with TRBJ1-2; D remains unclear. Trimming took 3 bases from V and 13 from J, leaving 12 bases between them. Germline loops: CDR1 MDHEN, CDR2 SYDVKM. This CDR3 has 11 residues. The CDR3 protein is CASSFTTSGTF. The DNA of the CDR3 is TGTGCCAGCAGTTTTACTACCAGTGGCACCTTC.

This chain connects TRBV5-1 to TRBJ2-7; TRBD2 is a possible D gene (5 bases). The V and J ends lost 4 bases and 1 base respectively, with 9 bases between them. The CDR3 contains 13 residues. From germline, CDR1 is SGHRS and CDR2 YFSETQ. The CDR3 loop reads CASSVLASYEQYF. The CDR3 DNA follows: TGCGCCAGCAGCGTGCTAGCTTCCTACGAGCAGTACTTC.

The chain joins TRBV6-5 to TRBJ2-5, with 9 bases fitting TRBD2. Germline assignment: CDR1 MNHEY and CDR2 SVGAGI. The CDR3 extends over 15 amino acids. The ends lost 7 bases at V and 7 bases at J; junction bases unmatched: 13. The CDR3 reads CASTQKTSGSGTQYF. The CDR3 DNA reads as TGTGCCAGCACCCAAAAGACTAGCGGTTCAGGGACCCAGTACTTC.

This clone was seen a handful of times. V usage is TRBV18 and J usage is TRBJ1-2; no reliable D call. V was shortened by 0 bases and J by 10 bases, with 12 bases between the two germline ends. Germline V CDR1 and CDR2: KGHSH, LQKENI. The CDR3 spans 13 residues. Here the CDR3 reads CASSPPGADVYTF. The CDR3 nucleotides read TGTGCCAGCTCACCACCGGGAGCCGATGTCTACACCTTC.

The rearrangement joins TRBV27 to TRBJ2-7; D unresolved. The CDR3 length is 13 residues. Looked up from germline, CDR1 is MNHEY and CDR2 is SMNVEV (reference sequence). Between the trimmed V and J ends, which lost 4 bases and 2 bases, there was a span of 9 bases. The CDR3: CASSSTETYEQYF. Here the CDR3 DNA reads TGTGCCAGCAGTTCCACGGAGACCTACGAGCAGTACTTC.

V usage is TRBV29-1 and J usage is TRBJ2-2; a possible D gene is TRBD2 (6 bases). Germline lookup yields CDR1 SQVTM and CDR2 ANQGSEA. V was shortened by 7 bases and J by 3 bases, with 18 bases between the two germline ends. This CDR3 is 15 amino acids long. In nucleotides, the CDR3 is TGCAGCGCAGCGGATTTGCGGGATTACACCGGGGAGCTGTTTTTT. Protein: CSAADLRDYTGELFF.

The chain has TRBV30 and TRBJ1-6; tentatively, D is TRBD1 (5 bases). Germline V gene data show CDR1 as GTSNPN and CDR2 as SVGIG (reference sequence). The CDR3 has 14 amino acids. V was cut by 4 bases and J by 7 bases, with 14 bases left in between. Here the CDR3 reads CAWTRQQENSPLHF. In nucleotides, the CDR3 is TGTGCCTGGACCCGACAGCAGGAGAATTCACCCCTCCACTTT.

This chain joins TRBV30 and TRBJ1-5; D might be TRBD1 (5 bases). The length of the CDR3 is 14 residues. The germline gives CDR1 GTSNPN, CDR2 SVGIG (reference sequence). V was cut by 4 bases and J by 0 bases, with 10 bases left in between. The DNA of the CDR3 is TGTGCCTGGAACCCGACAGTTAGCAATCAGCCCCAGCATTTT. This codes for CAWNPTVSNQPQHF.

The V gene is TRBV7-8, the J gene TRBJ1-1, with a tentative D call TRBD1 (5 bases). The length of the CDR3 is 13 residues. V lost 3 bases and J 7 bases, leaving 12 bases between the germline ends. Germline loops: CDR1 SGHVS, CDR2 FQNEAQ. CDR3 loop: CASSLIGASEAFF. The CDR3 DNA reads TGTGCCAGCAGCTTGATAGGGGCAAGTGAAGCTTTCTTT.

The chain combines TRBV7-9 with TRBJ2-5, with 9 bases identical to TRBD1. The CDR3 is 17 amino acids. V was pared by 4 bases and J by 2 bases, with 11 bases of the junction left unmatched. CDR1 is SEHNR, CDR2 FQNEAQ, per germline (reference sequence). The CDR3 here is CASSSGTGGGRQETQYF. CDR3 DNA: TGTGCCAGCAGCTCCGGAACAGGGGGCGGGCGACAAGAGACCCAGTACTTC.

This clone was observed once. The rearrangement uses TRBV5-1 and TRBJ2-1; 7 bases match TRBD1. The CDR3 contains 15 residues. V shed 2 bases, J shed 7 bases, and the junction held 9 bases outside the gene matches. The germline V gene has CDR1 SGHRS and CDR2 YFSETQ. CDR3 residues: CASSLPGQKLNEQFF. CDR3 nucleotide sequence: TGCGCCAGCAGCTTACCGGGACAGAAACTGAATGAGCAGTTCTTC.

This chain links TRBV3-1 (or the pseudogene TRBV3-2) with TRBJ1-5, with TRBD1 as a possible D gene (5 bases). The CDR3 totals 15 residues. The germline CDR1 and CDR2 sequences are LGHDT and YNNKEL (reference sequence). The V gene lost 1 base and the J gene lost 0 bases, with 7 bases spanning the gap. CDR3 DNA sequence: TGTGCCAGCAGCCAAGCCAGGGCTAGCAATCAGCCCCAGCATTTT. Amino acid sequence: CASSQARASNQPQHF.

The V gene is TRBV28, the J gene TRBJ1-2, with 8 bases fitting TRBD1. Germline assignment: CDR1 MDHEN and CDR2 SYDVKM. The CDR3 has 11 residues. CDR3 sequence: CGAGQAYGYTF. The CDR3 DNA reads TGTGGGGCGGGACAGGCCTATGGCTACACCTTC.

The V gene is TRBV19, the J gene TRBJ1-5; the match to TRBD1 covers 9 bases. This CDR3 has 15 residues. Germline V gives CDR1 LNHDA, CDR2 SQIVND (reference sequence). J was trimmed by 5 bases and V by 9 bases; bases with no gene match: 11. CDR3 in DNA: TGTGCCAGCGCCCTCTCTAGGACAGGGGATCAGCCCCAGCATTTT. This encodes CASALSRTGDQPQHF. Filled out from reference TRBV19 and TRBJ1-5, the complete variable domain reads DGGITQSPKYLFRKEGQNVTLSCEQNLNHDAMYWYRQDPGQGLRLIYYSQIVNDFQKGDIAEGYSVSREKKESFPLTVTSAQKNPTAFYLCASALSRTGDQPQHFGDGTRLSIL.

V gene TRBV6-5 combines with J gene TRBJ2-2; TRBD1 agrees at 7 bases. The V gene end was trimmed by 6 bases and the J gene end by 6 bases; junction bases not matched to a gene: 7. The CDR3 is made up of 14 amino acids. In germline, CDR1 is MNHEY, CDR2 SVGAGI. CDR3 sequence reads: CASRSTGSAGELFF. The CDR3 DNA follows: TGTGCCAGCAGGTCGACAGGGAGTGCCGGGGAGCTGTTTTTT.

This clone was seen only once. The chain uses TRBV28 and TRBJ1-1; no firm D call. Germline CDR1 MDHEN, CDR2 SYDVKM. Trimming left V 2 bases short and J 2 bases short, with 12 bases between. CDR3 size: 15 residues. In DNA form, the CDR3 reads TGTGCCAGCAGTTTAAGCAGAGGAAGAAACACTGAAGCTTTCTTT. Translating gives CASSLSRGRNTEAFF.